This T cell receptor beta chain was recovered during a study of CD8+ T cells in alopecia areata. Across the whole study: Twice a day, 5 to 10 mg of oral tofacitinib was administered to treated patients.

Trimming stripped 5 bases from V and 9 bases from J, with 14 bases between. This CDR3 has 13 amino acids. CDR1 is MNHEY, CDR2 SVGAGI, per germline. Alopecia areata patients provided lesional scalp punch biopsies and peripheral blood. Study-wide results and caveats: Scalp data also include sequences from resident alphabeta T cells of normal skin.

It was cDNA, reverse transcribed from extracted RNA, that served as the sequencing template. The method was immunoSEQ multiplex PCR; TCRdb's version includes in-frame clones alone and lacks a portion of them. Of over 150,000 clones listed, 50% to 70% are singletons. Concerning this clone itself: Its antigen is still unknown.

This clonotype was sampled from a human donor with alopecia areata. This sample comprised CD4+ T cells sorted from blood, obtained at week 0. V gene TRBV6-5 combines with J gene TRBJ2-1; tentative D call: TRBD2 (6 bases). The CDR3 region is CASSATSLGEQFF. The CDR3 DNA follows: TGTGCCAGCAGTGCCACTAGCTTGGGTGAGCAGTTCTTC.